The rows below give T cell receptor beta chains drawn from one sample of a study of T cell responses to AZD1222 COVID-19 vaccine. Produced via immunoSEQ multiplex PCR; TCRdb's table is partial and in-frame only. The table lists about 140,000 clones, approximately 90% of them singletons. The sample here was peripheral blood, taken on day 0 of AZD1222 vaccination. These receptors came from an adult in good health. CDR3s include the opening cysteine and the closing phenylalanine or tryptophan. D genes are given only for firm matches. Size tells how often a clone was seen (once, few, many) or the class of an expanded clone, and some rows leave it out.

14,TRBJ2-2,-,TRBV9,-,CASSHIGTIGELFF,TGTGCCAGCAGCCATATAGGGACAATCGGGGAGCTGTTTTTT
16,TRBJ2-3,-,TRBV4-2,-,CASSHATSGVTDTQYF,TGTGCCAGCAGCCATGCCACCAGCGGTGTCACAGATACGCAGTATTTT
13,TRBJ1-1,-,TRBV11-2,-,CASSLEVRTEAFF,TGTGCCAGCAGCTTAGAGGTACGGACTGAAGCTTTCTTT
17,TRBJ2-1,once,TRBV7-3,TRBD2,CASSWAPGTTTYNEQFF,TGTGCCAGCAGCTGGGCCCCCGGGACTACCACCTACAATGAGCAGTTCTTC
15,TRBJ1-1,-,TRBV4-1,-,CASSQVSGTKTEAFF,TGCGCCAGCAGCCAAGTGTCTGGGACGAAGACTGAAGCTTTCTTT
13,TRBJ2-2,few,TRBV4-1,-,CASSPYGTGELFF,TGCGCCAGCAGCCCGTACGGGACCGGGGAGCTGTTTTTT
18,TRBJ2-4,once,TRBV5-1,-,CASSLRSRLATAENIQYF,TGCGCCAGCAGCTTGCGGAGTCGCTTGGCGACAGCAGAAAACATTCAGTACTTC
15,TRBJ2-7,-,TRBV7-6,-,CASSREASSGYEQYF,TGTGCCAGCAGCAGAGAGGCCTCCTCGGGCTACGAGCAGTACTTC
14,TRBJ1-1,-,TRBV7-2,-,CASSAKGGLSEAFF,TGTGCCAGCAGCGCTAAGGGGGGTCTCTCTGAAGCTTTCTTT
15,TRBJ1-3,-,TRBV7-6,-,CASSPDRTSGNTIYF,TGTGCCAGCAGCCCCGACAGGACCTCTGGAAACACCATATATTTT
16,TRBJ1-3,-,TRBV21-1,-,CASSKDKGTPGNTIYF,TGTGCCAGCAGCAAAGATAAGGGGACACCTGGAAACACCATATATTTT
13,TRBJ2-7,-,TRBV14,-,CASSPPPVAEQYF,TGTGCCAGCAGCCCTCCCCCGGTGGCCGAGCAGTACTTC
13,TRBJ2-2,-,TRBV14,-,CASRVGGTGELFF,TGTGCCAGCAGAGTGGGGGGCACCGGGGAGCTGTTTTTT
18,TRBJ2-1,once,TRBV6-2/TRBV6-3,TRBD2,CASSYLQGLSGSANEQFF,TGTGCCAGCAGTTACCTACAGGGACTAAGCGGGAGTGCGAATGAGCAGTTCTTC
14,TRBJ1-6,-,TRBV19,-,CASSLPGPNSPLHF,TGTGCCAGTAGCCTACCGGGCCCTAATTCACCCCTCCACTTT